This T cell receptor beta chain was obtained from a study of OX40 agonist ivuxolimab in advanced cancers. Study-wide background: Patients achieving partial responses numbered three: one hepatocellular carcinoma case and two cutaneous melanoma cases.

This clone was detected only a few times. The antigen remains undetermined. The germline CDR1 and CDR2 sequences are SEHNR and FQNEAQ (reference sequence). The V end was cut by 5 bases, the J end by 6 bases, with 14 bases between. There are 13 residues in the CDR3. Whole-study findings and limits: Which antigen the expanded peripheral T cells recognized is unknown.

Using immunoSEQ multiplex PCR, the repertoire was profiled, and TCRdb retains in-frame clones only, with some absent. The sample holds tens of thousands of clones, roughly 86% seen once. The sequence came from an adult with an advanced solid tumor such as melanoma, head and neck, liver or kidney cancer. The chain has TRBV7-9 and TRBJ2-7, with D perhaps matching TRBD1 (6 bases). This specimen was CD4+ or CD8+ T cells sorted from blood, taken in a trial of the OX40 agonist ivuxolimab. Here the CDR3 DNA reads TGTGCCAGCAGCCCTACAGGGTTGGGCGAGCAGTACTTC. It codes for CASSPTGLGEQYF.